This TCR beta chain was recorded in a study of radiation and T cells in renal cell carcinoma. Libraries were prepared by immunoSEQ multiplex PCR; TCRdb keeps only in-frame clonotypes and omits some of them. The data hold roughly 130,000 clones, with around nine tenths observed a single time. Turning to this clone: The antigen is undetermined.

Study-wide findings and caveats: Without pretreatment biopsies, baseline tumor clonotype presence was undetermined. In blood, top tumor clones expanded by 2 weeks, shrinking by 4.

The time point: blood 2 weeks post-SBRT. Documented treatment: 15 Gy SBRT to primary tumor, nephrectomy 4 weeks later. This renal cell carcinoma was of the clear cell type. Trimming removed 0 bases at V and 2 bases at J, with 18 bases between. The germline V gene has CDR1 LGHNA and CDR2 YSLEER. This CDR3 contains 18 residues. The sample in question was blood, obtained from a patient whose treatment included radiotherapy and nephrectomy. This receptor was taken from a woman in her sixties or seventies with renal cell carcinoma. The J gene is TRBJ2-3, the V gene TRBV4-3, with D possibly matching TRBD1 (6 bases). For the CDR3, the DNA is TGCGCCAGCAGCCAAGAAAGGGCAGGGGCCGGATACACAGATACGCAGTATTTT. Its translation is CASSQERAGAGYTDTQYF.